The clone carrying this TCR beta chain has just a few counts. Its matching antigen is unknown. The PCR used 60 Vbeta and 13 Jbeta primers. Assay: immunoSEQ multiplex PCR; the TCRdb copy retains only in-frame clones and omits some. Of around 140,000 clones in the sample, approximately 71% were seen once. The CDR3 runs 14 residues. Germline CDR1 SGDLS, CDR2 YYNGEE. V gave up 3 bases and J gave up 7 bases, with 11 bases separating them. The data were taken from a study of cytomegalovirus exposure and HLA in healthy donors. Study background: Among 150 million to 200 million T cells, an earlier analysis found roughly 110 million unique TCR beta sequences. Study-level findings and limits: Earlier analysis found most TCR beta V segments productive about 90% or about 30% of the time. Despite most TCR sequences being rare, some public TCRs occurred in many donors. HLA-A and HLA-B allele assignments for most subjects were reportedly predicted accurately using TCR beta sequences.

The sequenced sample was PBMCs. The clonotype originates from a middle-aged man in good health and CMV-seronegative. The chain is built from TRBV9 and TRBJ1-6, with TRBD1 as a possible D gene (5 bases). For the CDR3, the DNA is TGTGCCAGCAGCGGAACAGGAGCCAATTCACCCCTCCACTTT. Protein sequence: CASSGTGANSPLHF.